This TCR beta chain was profiled in a study of shared clonotypes between healthy human individuals. The count of this clone is one. The antigen is unknown. V lost 3 bases to trimming and J lost 4 bases, with 22 bases between them. The CDR3 is 17 amino acids. In germline, CDR1 is LGHNA, CDR2 YSLEER. Donors were healthy HIV-negative adults without recent acute infections or vaccinations. From CD4+ cells came CD45RA+ naive and CD45RA-negative memory subsets. Study-wide points: Larger estimated richness was generally seen in naive subsets than in memory subsets.

Assay used: immunoSEQ multiplex PCR; TCRdb lists only in-frame clones, some missing. Of 900,000 to 1,200,000 clones detected, 78% appear once; the ten largest clones hold more than 0.55%. The chain recombines TRBV4-3 with TRBJ2-7, with D perhaps matching TRBD2 (6 bases). The sample consisted of memory CD4+ T cells from PBMCs. Subset given: CD45RA-negative fraction. This receptor was obtained from a man aged 18 to 29 in good health. Some clones in this sample may be carry-over from other donors' samples. The CDR3 reads CASSHGSLAADPYEQYF. As DNA, the CDR3 is TGCGCCAGCAGCCACGGGTCACTAGCTGCCGACCCTTACGAGCAGTACTTC.